This TCR beta chain derives from a study of blood T cell repertoires in COVID-19. In the authors' methods: The authors estimated nucleated cell counts from reference gene primer amplification. Assay used: immunoSEQ multiplex PCR; TCRdb lists only in-frame clones, some missing. From that table come the V and J calls and clone size; the DNA was used to work out D and trimming. The sample lists tens of thousands of clones, roughly 90% occurring once. The sequence derives from a man in his fifties with acute or convalescent COVID-19. The sequenced material came from peripheral blood.

The CDR3 DNA reads TGCGCCAGCAGCCAACCCCTCTCCGGAGGGGAGCAGTACTTC. Translation gives CASSQPLSGGEQYF. The rearrangement uses TRBV4-1 and TRBJ2-7; D perhaps matches TRBD2 (6 bases). Trimming shortened V by 2 bases and J by 7 bases, and 15 bases separated the two germline ends. Germline assignment: CDR1 MGHRA and CDR2 YSYEKL. CDR3 length: 14 residues.